This T cell receptor beta chain was sequenced in a study of T cell responses to AZD1222 COVID-19 vaccine (dated by TCRdb to about 2021). Study-wide context: AZD1222 recipients whose second dose came at about 4 weeks and those whose second dose came at about 12 weeks were combined into one group, since spike-specific TCR depth and breadth did not differ between the two schedules. Trial participants were enrolled into age subgroups of 18-55, 56-69 and 70-plus years, which contained 148, 28 and 57 TCR-sequenced participants, respectively. A total of just over 230 trial participants underwent TCR sequencing, of whom about 210 had received two doses of AZD1222 and approximately 26 had received two doses of the MenACWY control vaccine. What the study reported, not specific to this receptor: Spike-specific TCR breadth and depth rose significantly after two AZD1222 doses compared with day 0 and with MenACWY recipients. Epitopes outside the regions mutated in the B.1.351 and B.1.1.7 variants were reportedly recognized by nearly half of the unique spike-specific TCRs. Most participants were white British and females outnumbered males, and the authors suggested that clonal diversity may have been underestimated. The whole spike protein was spanned by vaccine-associated CD4 TCRs, and dominant responses were seen in regions 160-218 and 743-854. Because no day 14 peak-response samples were available, repertoires were characterized only after the peak T cell response. Conclusions about previously exposed vaccinees are limited, since just five to seven AZD1222 recipients were seropositive for SARS-CoV-2 at baseline. The 56-69-year group was small, and its depth increase did not reach significance, likely because of low power.

The CDR3 regions of human TCRbeta chains were subjected to immunosequencing. As for the authors' bioinformatics: Repertoire TCRs were checked for matches against a reference library of SARS-CoV-2-specific TCRs that had been generated using the MIRA antigen-specificity platform. Breadth was defined as the fraction of unique TCRs that were SARS-CoV-2-associated. Depth was defined as the fraction of total T cells that were SARS-CoV-2-associated. Using the MIRA data, each spike-specific TCR was assigned both to the spike region to which the TCR was reactive and to a CD4 or CD8 class. Log10-transformed breadth and depth values were compared by one-way ANOVA with Sidak's multiple comparisons tests. TCRdb's version of the immuneACCESS table is confined to in-frame rearrangements and falls short of the full clone set. An unresolved V gene accounts for under half of the shortfall where checked; the remainder is of unknown origin. From that table come the V and J calls and clone size; the DNA was used to work out D and trimming. Present in this sample are approximately 200,000 clones, 88% of which were seen just once. 7.7% of the sample belongs to the ten largest clones.

V lost 3 bases and J lost 3 bases; the stretch between them is 9 bases long. Reading the germline V gene (reference sequence) gives CDR1 LGHDT and CDR2 YNNKEL. The cysteine opens and the phenylalanine closes a CDR3 of 13 amino acids. Left in the record is the CDR3 DNA by itself, 39 bases read in frame from the first base. As for this clone: Its antigen is still unknown. One base away there is no much larger clone; base qualities are not given. This sample also contains other DNA sequences that code for the same CDR3.

The sample's time point label, in plain terms: baseline before first vaccination. Vaccinee samples came from UK trials COV001 and COV002, including a single-blind randomized controlled phase 2/3 trial of AZD1222 (ChAdOx1 nCoV-19) in healthy adults. Trial participant PBMC samples were collected at day 0 and day 28 after the second dose for TCRbeta chain sequencing. The clonotype was recovered from an adult in good health. The source material was peripheral blood, sampled on day 0 of AZD1222 vaccination. The sequence is built from TRBV3-1 (or the pseudogene TRBV3-2) and TRBJ2-7; the D gene remains uncertain. The sequenced DNA: TGTGCCAGCAGCCAGGTAGACGGCTACGAGCAGTACTTC. It codes for CASSQVDGYEQYF.